This TCR beta chain was observed in a study of cytomegalovirus exposure and HLA in healthy donors (dated by TCRdb to about 2017). Turning to the overall study: The 550 to 750 repertoires of the first cohort and the 95 to 150 validation repertoires were produced on the same platform, according to a later analysis. The study aimed to test whether cataloging public T cell receptors could reveal signatures of past pathogen exposure. The study combined high-throughput TCR immunosequencing, statistical association of individual TCRs with disease status, and machine learning to predict cytomegalovirus infection status. A separate validation cohort of over 95 different subjects was used in addition to the roughly 670-subject first cohort.

To prepare the library, the immunoSEQ multiplex PCR assay was applied. The authors' analysis ran thus. A statistical classification framework was built to diagnose cytomegalovirus status from the catalog of TCR beta chain sequences. Held by TCRdb, this immuneACCESS table contains in-frame sequences only and omits some clones. Under half of the omission traces to an unresolved V gene where checked; the cause of the rest is unknown. V, J and clone size are those of that table, while D and trimming were read from the DNA. The sample contains about 160,000 clones, around nine tenths of them found a single time. The leading ten clones occupy 10% of the sample. Trimming removed 0 bases from V and 1 base from J; the gene matches leave 5 bases unexplained. From its cysteine to its phenylalanine, the CDR3 spans 16 amino acids. Only the CDR3 portion is preserved as DNA: 48 bases, with reading frame beginning at the first base. From the germline V gene, CDR1 is SGHRS and CDR2 is YFSETQ.

The donors were included in the validation cohort of over a hundred subjects, a group kept apart from the approximately 650-subject first cohort. The full study reports these points: In both the original and validation cohorts, the classifier was reported to diagnose cytomegalovirus status with high specificity and sensitivity. In vitro tests confirmed that a few of the cytomegalovirus-associated TCR beta chains recognize cytomegalovirus antigens. In the study, 150 to 200 TCR beta chains were listed as associated with cytomegalovirus. All 110 or so repertoires were used to score co-occurrence in the validation cohort in a later analysis, because that analysis had no HLA typing for the cohort. The authors suggested that the approach could potentially be extended to other disease states and immunological phenotypes. Most TCR sequences were observed very rarely across donors, whereas some public TCRs were present in many individuals. A later analysis found that TCRs clustered in the first cohort also tended to co-occur in the 120 validation repertoires, with 94% of cluster scores above 0.

For this clone: Its target antigen remains unknown. There are no base qualities to consult, and no much larger clone falls within one base.

The specimen sequenced was PBMCs. Rearrangement joined TRBV5-1 to TRBJ2-5, with 8 bases in between that match TRBD1. This TCR derives from a woman in her late teens or twenties in good health and CMV-seropositive. For the CDR3, the sequence is CASSLGQGAPQETQYF. In nucleotide form, the sequence is TGCGCCAGCAGCTTGGGGCAGGGGGCGCCCCAAGAGACCCAGTACTTC.